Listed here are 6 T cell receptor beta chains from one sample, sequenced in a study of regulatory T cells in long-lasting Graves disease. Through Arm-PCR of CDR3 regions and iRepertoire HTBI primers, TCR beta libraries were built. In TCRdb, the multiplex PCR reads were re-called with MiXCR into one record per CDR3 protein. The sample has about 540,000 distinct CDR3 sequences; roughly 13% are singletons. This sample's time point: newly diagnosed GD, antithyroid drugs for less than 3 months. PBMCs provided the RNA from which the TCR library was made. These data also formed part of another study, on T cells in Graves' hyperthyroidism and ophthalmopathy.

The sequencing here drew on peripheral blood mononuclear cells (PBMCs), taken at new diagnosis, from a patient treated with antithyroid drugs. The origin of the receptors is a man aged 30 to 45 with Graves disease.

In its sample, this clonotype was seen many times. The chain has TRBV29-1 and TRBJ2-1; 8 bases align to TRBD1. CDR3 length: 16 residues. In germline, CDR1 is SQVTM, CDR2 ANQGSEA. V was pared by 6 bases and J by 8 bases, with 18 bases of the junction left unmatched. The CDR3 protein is CSVPRTGTTGRDEQFF. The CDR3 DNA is TGCAGCGTCCCTAGGACAGGGACCACCGGGAGAGATGAGCAGTTCTTC.

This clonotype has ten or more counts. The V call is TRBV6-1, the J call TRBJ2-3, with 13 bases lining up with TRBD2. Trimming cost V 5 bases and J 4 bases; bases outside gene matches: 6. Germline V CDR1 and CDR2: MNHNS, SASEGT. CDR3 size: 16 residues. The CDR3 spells CASSRRTSGSPDTQYF. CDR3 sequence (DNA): TGTGCCAGCAGTCGACGGACTAGCGGGAGCCCAGATACGCAGTATTTT.

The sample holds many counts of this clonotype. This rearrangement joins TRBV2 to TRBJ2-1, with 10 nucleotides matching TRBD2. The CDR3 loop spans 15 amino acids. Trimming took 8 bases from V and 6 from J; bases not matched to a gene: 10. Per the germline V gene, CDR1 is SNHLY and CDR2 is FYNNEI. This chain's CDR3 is CASPKHGLAVNEQFF. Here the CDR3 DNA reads TGTGCCAGCCCCAAACACGGACTAGCGGTCAATGAGCAGTTCTTC.

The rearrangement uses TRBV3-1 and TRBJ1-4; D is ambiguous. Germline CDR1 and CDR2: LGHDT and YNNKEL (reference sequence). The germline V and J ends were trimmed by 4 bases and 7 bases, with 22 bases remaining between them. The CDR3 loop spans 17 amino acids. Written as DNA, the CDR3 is TGTGCCAGCAGCCCATCGGAGGGAATCGGAGCGGGTGAAAAACTGTTTTTT. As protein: CASSPSEGIGAGEKLFF. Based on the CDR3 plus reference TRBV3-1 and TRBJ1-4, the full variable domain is DTAVSQTPKYLVTQMGNDKSIKCEQNLGHDTMYWYKQDSKKFLKIMFSYNNKELIINETVPNRFSPKSPDKAHLNLHINSLELGDSAVYFCASSPSEGIGAGEKLFFGSGTQLSVL.

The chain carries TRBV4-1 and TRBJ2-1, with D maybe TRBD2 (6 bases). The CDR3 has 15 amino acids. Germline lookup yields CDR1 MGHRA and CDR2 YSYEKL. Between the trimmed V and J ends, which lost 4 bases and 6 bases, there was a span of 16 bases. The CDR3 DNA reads TGCGCCAGCAGCCCACTGGGTCTCGGGGGCAATGAGCAGTTCTTC. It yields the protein CASSPLGLGGNEQFF.

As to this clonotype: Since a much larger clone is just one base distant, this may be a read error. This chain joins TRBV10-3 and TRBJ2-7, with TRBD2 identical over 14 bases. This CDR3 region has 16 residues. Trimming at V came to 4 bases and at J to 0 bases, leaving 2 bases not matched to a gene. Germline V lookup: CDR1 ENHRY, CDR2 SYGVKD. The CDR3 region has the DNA TGTGCCATCAGTGGGACTAGCGGGAGGAGCTCCTACGAGCAGTACTTC. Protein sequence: CAISGTSGRSSYEQYF.